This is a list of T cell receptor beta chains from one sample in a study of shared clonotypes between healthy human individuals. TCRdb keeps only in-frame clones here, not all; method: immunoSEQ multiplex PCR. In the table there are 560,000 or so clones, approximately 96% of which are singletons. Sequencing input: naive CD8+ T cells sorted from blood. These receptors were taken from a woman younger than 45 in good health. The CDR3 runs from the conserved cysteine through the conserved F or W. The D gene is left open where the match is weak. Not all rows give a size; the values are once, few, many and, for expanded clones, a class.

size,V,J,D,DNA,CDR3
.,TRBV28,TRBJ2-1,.,TGTGCCAGCAGTCTTCCGGGCAATGAGCAGTTCTTC,CASSLPGNEQFF
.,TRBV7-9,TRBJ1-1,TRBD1,TGTGCCAGCAGCCCCTCACAGGGGTGGACTGAAGCTTTCTTT,CASSPSQGWTEAFF
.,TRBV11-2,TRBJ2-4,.,TGTGCCAGCAGCTTAGAGGCCGGGAGCACGGGGGACATTCAGTACTTC,CASSLEAGSTGDIQYF
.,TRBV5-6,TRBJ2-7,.,TGTGCCAGCAGCCACAACAGGTTCCCCTACGAGCAGTACTTC,CASSHNRFPYEQYF
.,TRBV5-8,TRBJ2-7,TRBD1,TGTGCCAGCAGCCTGAGAGGGACAGCCTACGAGCAGTACTTC,CASSLRGTAYEQYF
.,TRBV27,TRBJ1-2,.,TGTGCCAGCAGGACAGGCTACTATGGCTACACCTTC,CASRTGYYGYTF
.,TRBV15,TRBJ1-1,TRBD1,TGTGCCACCAGCAGCAACAGACAGGGACACACTGAAGCTTTCTTT,CATSSNRQGHTEAFF
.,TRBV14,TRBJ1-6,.,TGTGCCAGCAGCCAAGACAGGTTCCTTGAATCACCCCTCCACTTT,CASSQDRFLESPLHF
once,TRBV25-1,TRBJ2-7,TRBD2,TGTGCCAGCAGTGATAGCGGGTACTCCTACGAGCAGTACTTC,CASSDSGYSYEQYF
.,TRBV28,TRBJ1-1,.,TGTGCCAGCAGTACCGGGACAAGTCCTGAAGCTTTCTTT,CASSTGTSPEAFF
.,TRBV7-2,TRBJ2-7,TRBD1,TGTGCCAGCAGCTTTGCGACAGGGAACTACGAGCAGTACTTC,CASSFATGNYEQYF
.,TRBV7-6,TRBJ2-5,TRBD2,TGTGCCAGCAGTCATAGCGGGTTCCAAGAGACCCAGTACTTC,CASSHSGFQETQYF
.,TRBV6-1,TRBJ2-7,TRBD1,TGTGCCAGCAGTGTACCGACAGGGTCAGACTACGAGCAGTACTTC,CASSVPTGSDYEQYF
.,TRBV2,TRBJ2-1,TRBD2,TGTGCCAGCAGAAACCTAGCGGGAGGAACCTACAATGAGCAGTTCTTC,CASRNLAGGTYNEQFF
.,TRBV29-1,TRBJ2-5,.,TGCAGCGTTGTGGGCAGAGAACAAGAGACCCAGTACTTC,CSVVGREQETQYF
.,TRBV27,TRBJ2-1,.,TGTGCCAGCAGTGGGGGCGGGCAGACCTACAATGAGCAGTTCTTC,CASSGGGQTYNEQFF
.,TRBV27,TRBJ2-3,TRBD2,TGTGCCAGCAGTTTATTACCCGGGAGGGCCAAAGATACGCAGTATTTT,CASSLLPGRAKDTQYF
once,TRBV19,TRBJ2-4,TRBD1,TGTGCCAGTAGTAGGATCCGGGACAGGGGGAACATTCAGTACTTC,CASSRIRDRGNIQYF
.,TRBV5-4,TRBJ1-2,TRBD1,TGTGCCAGCAGCGGGGGACAGGGGGACTACACCTTC,CASSGGQGDYTF
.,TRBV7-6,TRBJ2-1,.,TGTGCCAGCAGCATTAGCGGAGGCTACAATGAGCAGTTCTTC,CASSISGGYNEQFF
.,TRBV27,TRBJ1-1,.,TGTGCCAGCAGTCTGGGGTGGGGAGCTAACAGCCGGGACGCTGAAGCTTTCTTT,CASSLGWGANSRDAEAFF
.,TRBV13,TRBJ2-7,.,TGTGCCAGCAGCTTAGGCAACCCATGGGGGAACGAGCAGTACTTC,CASSLGNPWGNEQYF
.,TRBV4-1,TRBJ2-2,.,TGCGCCAGCAGCCAGACAGGTCTGACAGACACCGGGGAGCTGTTTTTT,CASSQTGLTDTGELFF
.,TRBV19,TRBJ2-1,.,TGTGCCACCAGGCCTGTCGCAAGCGGCCTGCTAAGCAATGAGCAGTTCTTC,CATRPVASGLLSNEQFF
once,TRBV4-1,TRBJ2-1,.,TGCGCCAGCAGCCCGTCGGCCTCGGTGGGTGAGCAGTTCTTC,CASSPSASVGEQFF
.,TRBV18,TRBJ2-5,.,TGTGCCAGCTCACCACTGCCTAAAGAGACCCAGTACTTC,CASSPLPKETQYF
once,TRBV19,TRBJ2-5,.,TGTGCCAGTAGTACGAGCCAGAGGTTTGAGACCCAGTACTTC,CASSTSQRFETQYF
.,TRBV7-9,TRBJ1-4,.,TGTGCCAGCAGCCGGAGCGATAATGAAAAACTGTTTTTT,CASSRSDNEKLFF
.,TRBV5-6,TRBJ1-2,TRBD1,TGTGCCAGCAGCCCACAGGGGAATGGCTACACCTTC,CASSPQGNGYTF
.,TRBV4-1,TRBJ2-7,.,TGCGCCAGCAGCCAAGTCATGGGTGGGGACTACGAGCAGTACTTC,CASSQVMGGDYEQYF
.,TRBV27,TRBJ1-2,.,TGTGCCAGCAGTTTTTACCCGGACATCGGAACCTATGGCTACACCTTC,CASSFYPDIGTYGYTF
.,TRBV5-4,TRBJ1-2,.,TGTGCCAGCAGCCCTGACTCCTTTAACTATGGCTACACCTTC,CASSPDSFNYGYTF
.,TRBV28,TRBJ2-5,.,TGTGCCAGCAGTTTTCAGGCAGCGGCAAAAGAGACCCAGTACTTC,CASSFQAAAKETQYF
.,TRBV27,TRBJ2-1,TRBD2,TGTGCCAGCATCAACGGCGGGCTAGCGGGAGGTGGTGAGCAGTTCTTC,CASINGGLAGGGEQFF
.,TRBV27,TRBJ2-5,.,TGTGCCAGCAGTTTTGACGGTCCGGGAGAGACCCAGTACTTC,CASSFDGPGETQYF
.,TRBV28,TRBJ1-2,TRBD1,TGTGCCAGCAGTCCTTACAGGGGGCGTAACTATGGCTACACCTTC,CASSPYRGRNYGYTF